Listed below are T cell receptor beta chains from one sample, sequenced in a study of identical twins. MiXCR was run by TCRdb on the 5' RACE reads, yielding one entry per CDR3 protein. The table lists over 550,000 distinct CDR3 sequences, about 7.1% of them singletons. The same sample was also used in a study of yellow fever vaccine responses in identical twins.

Input material: PBMCs. These receptors came from a woman aged 18-29 years in good health. CDR3s include the opening cysteine and the closing phenylalanine or tryptophan. D genes are given only for firm matches. Clone size is given for some rows only: seen once, a few or many times, or a class if the clone is expanded.

CDR3 protein: CASSNGLSYQPQHF; clone size: few; V gene: TRBV27; J gene: TRBJ1-5; D gene: NA
CDR3 protein: CASSLVQGSTDTQYF; clone size: many; V gene: TRBV7-9; J gene: TRBJ2-3; D gene: TRBD1
CDR3 protein: CASSSPTGVNIQYF; clone size: many; V gene: TRBV5-5; J gene: TRBJ2-4; D gene: NA
CDR3 protein: CSVTRTANTEAFF; clone size: NA; V gene: TRBV29-1; J gene: TRBJ1-1; D gene: NA
CDR3 protein: CASSSQQDRNQPQHF; clone size: NA; V gene: TRBV7-9; J gene: TRBJ1-5; D gene: NA
CDR3 protein: CASRGPGMGTGELFF; clone size: NA; V gene: TRBV5-1; J gene: TRBJ2-2; D gene: NA
CDR3 protein: CASTFQGTQYF; clone size: many; V gene: TRBV28; J gene: TRBJ2-5; D gene: NA
CDR3 protein: CSVTGNTEAFF; clone size: many; V gene: TRBV29-1; J gene: TRBJ1-1; D gene: NA
CDR3 protein: CASSPSLGEQYF; clone size: few; V gene: TRBV3-1; J gene: TRBJ2-7; D gene: NA
CDR3 protein: CAISEGDSFQETQYF; clone size: many; V gene: TRBV10-3; J gene: TRBJ2-5; D gene: TRBD1
CDR3 protein: CASSDGSNQPQHF; clone size: many; V gene: TRBV2; J gene: TRBJ1-5; D gene: NA
CDR3 protein: CAISESPTGTTEAFF; clone size: few; V gene: TRBV10-3; J gene: TRBJ1-1; D gene: NA
CDR3 protein: CASISPGSTGEQYF; clone size: NA; V gene: TRBV28; J gene: TRBJ2-7; D gene: NA
CDR3 protein: CACSLAKGVGEGTGELFF; clone size: NA; V gene: TRBV12-3/TRBV12-4; J gene: TRBJ2-2; D gene: NA
CDR3 protein: CASSFTTSGASYEQYF; clone size: few; V gene: TRBV7-2; J gene: TRBJ2-7; D gene: TRBD2
CDR3 protein: CATREGDSSYNEQFF; clone size: many; V gene: TRBV15; J gene: TRBJ2-1; D gene: NA
CDR3 protein: CASSLALGAHSPLHF; clone size: few; V gene: TRBV11-2; J gene: TRBJ1-6; D gene: NA
CDR3 protein: CASSQEGQGIRQPQHF; clone size: NA; V gene: TRBV3-1; J gene: TRBJ1-5; D gene: TRBD1
CDR3 protein: CATRGPKEETQYF; clone size: NA; V gene: TRBV24-1; J gene: TRBJ2-5; D gene: NA
CDR3 protein: CSAESRDTQYF; clone size: many; V gene: TRBV20-1; J gene: TRBJ2-3; D gene: NA
CDR3 protein: CASSLMQYF; clone size: few; V gene: TRBV7-2; J gene: TRBJ2-3; D gene: NA
CDR3 protein: CSAHEATVDTQYF; clone size: many; V gene: TRBV20-1; J gene: TRBJ2-3; D gene: NA
CDR3 protein: CASTNRGRDSGAKNIQYF; clone size: many; V gene: TRBV12-3/TRBV12-4; J gene: TRBJ2-4; D gene: TRBD1
CDR3 protein: CASTTGGVGTEAFF; clone size: many; V gene: TRBV2; J gene: TRBJ1-1; D gene: NA
CDR3 protein: CASSQPGTSGRPGEQFF; clone size: NA; V gene: TRBV3-1; J gene: TRBJ2-1; D gene: TRBD2
CDR3 protein: CASSLPATGNTIYF; clone size: few; V gene: TRBV5-8; J gene: TRBJ1-3; D gene: NA
CDR3 protein: CSARDGGVGYTF; clone size: few; V gene: TRBV20-1; J gene: TRBJ1-2; D gene: NA
CDR3 protein: CASSPILGSGSRDTQYF; clone size: many; V gene: TRBV18; J gene: TRBJ2-3; D gene: NA
CDR3 protein: CASSVGLAGGTDTQYF; clone size: many; V gene: TRBV9; J gene: TRBJ2-3; D gene: TRBD2
CDR3 protein: CAISDTPNYGYTF; clone size: NA; V gene: TRBV10-3; J gene: TRBJ1-2; D gene: NA
CDR3 protein: CASGPSGGRSYEQYF; clone size: many; V gene: TRBV27; J gene: TRBJ2-7; D gene: NA
CDR3 protein: CASSPQGDYTEAFF; clone size: many; V gene: TRBV7-9; J gene: TRBJ1-1; D gene: TRBD1
CDR3 protein: CASCTLGGGYNEQFF; clone size: NA; V gene: TRBV6-1; J gene: TRBJ2-1; D gene: TRBD2
CDR3 protein: CATSEGLARDTDTQYF; clone size: few; V gene: TRBV24-1; J gene: TRBJ2-3; D gene: TRBD2
CDR3 protein: CASSFLLGTADTQYF; clone size: NA; V gene: TRBV7-2; J gene: TRBJ2-3; D gene: NA
CDR3 protein: CATSREGVSPGANYGYTF; clone size: many; V gene: TRBV15; J gene: TRBJ1-2; D gene: NA
CDR3 protein: CASSTPGGLNCNEQFF; clone size: NA; V gene: TRBV6-1; J gene: TRBJ2-1; D gene: NA
CDR3 protein: CASSTPGQGAYSPLHF; clone size: NA; V gene: TRBV28; J gene: TRBJ1-6; D gene: TRBD1
CDR3 protein: CASSLKHTEAFF; clone size: few; V gene: TRBV12-3/TRBV12-4; J gene: TRBJ1-1; D gene: NA
CDR3 protein: CSARDSRPRAENTEAFF; clone size: few; V gene: TRBV20-1; J gene: TRBJ1-1; D gene: NA
CDR3 protein: CASSEERGRSPLHF; clone size: few; V gene: TRBV6-1; J gene: TRBJ1-6; D gene: NA
CDR3 protein: CSAIPGRGLNEQFF; clone size: NA; V gene: TRBV20-1; J gene: TRBJ2-1; D gene: TRBD2
CDR3 protein: CASRTSIGAEAGETQYF; clone size: few; V gene: TRBV3-1; J gene: TRBJ2-5; D gene: TRBD2
CDR3 protein: CASSLVLFLAGGSYNEQFF; clone size: few; V gene: TRBV11-2; J gene: TRBJ2-1; D gene: TRBD2
CDR3 protein: CASSQEGGTGRNEHFF; clone size: NA; V gene: TRBV4-2; J gene: TRBJ2-1; D gene: TRBD1
CDR3 protein: CASSFFSSGDYEQYF; clone size: NA; V gene: TRBV7-8; J gene: TRBJ2-7; D gene: NA
CDR3 protein: CASRTGLNEQFF; clone size: NA; V gene: TRBV27; J gene: TRBJ2-1; D gene: TRBD1
CDR3 protein: CATSSTEKLFF; clone size: NA; V gene: TRBV15; J gene: TRBJ1-4; D gene: NA
CDR3 protein: CASSVTSGTFEQYF; clone size: many; V gene: TRBV10-2; J gene: TRBJ2-7; D gene: TRBD2
CDR3 protein: CASSMDSYGYTF; clone size: few; V gene: TRBV12-3/TRBV12-4; J gene: TRBJ1-2; D gene: NA
CDR3 protein: CASSLYATSGRTPNTGELFF; clone size: NA; V gene: TRBV5-6; J gene: TRBJ2-2; D gene: TRBD2
CDR3 protein: CSASGQPADQETQYF; clone size: NA; V gene: TRBV20-1; J gene: TRBJ2-5; D gene: NA
CDR3 protein: CASSFTSGVDTQYF; clone size: NA; V gene: TRBV28; J gene: TRBJ2-3; D gene: TRBD2
CDR3 protein: CASNSGQTGGRELFF; clone size: many; V gene: TRBV12-3/TRBV12-4; J gene: TRBJ1-4; D gene: NA
CDR3 protein: CATSAPPRQGVDYGYTF; clone size: NA; V gene: TRBV15; J gene: TRBJ1-2; D gene: TRBD1
CDR3 protein: CASSVGDNQETQYF; clone size: many; V gene: TRBV21-1; J gene: TRBJ2-5; D gene: NA
CDR3 protein: CASSRTSGPGDEQFF; clone size: many; V gene: TRBV12-3/TRBV12-4; J gene: TRBJ2-1; D gene: TRBD2
CDR3 protein: CASSGGEWETQYF; clone size: NA; V gene: TRBV2; J gene: TRBJ2-5; D gene: NA
CDR3 protein: CASSLAGVAGGGYEQYF; clone size: few; V gene: TRBV5-1; J gene: TRBJ2-7; D gene: TRBD2
CDR3 protein: CSVVGSAGELFF; clone size: NA; V gene: TRBV29-1; J gene: TRBJ2-2; D gene: NA